Included here is one T cell receptor (beta chain) sequence, with context. The antigen remains unidentified. The data were obtained in a study of vaccination and CD4 T cells after COVID-19. The Oncomine TCR Beta short-read assay generated sequence data from the DNA of cultured CD4+ T cells. TCRdb reprocessed the PCR reads with MiXCR, giving one entry per CDR3 protein. The repertoire holds approximately 6,700 distinct CDR3 sequences, with around 50% as singletons. Documented treatment: approximately nine-day PBMC culture with coronavirus spike peptide pools or control peptides (ViraFEST assay). This CDR3 is built from 14 residues. The V end was cut by 3 bases, the J end by 3 bases, with 15 bases between. Germline V gene lookup returns CDR1 DFQATT and CDR2 SNEGSKA (reference sequence).

The chain carries TRBV20-1 and TRBJ2-7; D uncertain. The receptor was derived from a human donor who had recovered from COVID-19. Sequencing was done on a sample of CD4+ T cells from blood, cultured in vitro. As DNA, the CDR3 is TGCAGTGCTAGCTTCTTGGGAAAGGACTACGAGCAGTACTTC. It is translated as CSASFLGKDYEQYF.